The rows below give T cell receptor beta chains drawn from one sample of a study of T cell responses to AZD1222 COVID-19 vaccine. Profiling relied on immunoSEQ multiplex PCR, and the TCRdb table lists in-frame clones only, not all of them. The repertoire holds more than 100,000 clones, around 92% seen once, with 1.5% to 2% in the top ten. The sample in question was peripheral blood, obtained 28 days after the second AZD1222 dose. These receptors were obtained from an adult who received the AZD1222 COVID-19 vaccine. The CDR3 runs from the conserved cysteine through the conserved F or W. The order of the fields is V gene, J gene, CDR3 protein.

TRBV7-2	TRBJ2-2	CASIILDRNGELFF
TRBV11-2	TRBJ1-1	CASSLQGPWNTEAFF
TRBV6-2/TRBV6-3	TRBJ1-2	CASSYSTRQLLNYGYTF
TRBV6-5	TRBJ1-2	CASSKVGQIIYGYTF
TRBV6-6	TRBJ1-1	CASTPITGTPNTEAFF
TRBV2	TRBJ1-4	CASSVNAELFF
TRBV7-8	TRBJ2-3	CASSPGLEARTQYF
TRBV19	TRBJ2-1	CASSIRLAANNEQFF
TRBV7-2	TRBJ1-1	CASSLGQTPEAFF
TRBV5-5	TRBJ2-2	CASSSTGGIATGELFF
TRBV9	TRBJ2-6	CASGTSGANVLTF
TRBV7-9	TRBJ1-3	CASSGQGPGNTIYF
TRBV20-1	TRBJ1-5	CSAGEGPQHF
TRBV7-3	TRBJ1-6	CASSLKAPGWNSPLHF
TRBV19	TRBJ1-1	CASQTGGNTEAFF
TRBV5-6	TRBJ1-2	CASSPGTAGYTF
TRBV19	TRBJ1-4	CASYRGPGEKLFF
TRBV10-3	TRBJ1-1	CAIRGQGNTEAFF
TRBV7-2	TRBJ2-3	CASSLMGLAGADTQYF
TRBV7-9	TRBJ1-2	CASSPSLQGHATYGYTF
TRBV29-1	TRBJ1-2	CSVEGNYGYTF
TRBV27	TRBJ1-1	CASSLGHNTEAFF
TRBV18	TRBJ1-1	CASSPLVNTEAFF
TRBV5-1	TRBJ2-1	CASSLGGGTLGSYNEQFF
TRBV24-1	TRBJ2-1	CATSVRWNEQFF
TRBV19	TRBJ1-1	CASSDRRAGTEAFF
TRBV5-8	TRBJ2-3	CASSLTSGYTDTQYF
TRBV10-2	TRBJ1-6	CASTAFVDSPLHF
TRBV19	TRBJ1-1	CASRRATEAFF
TRBV6-6	TRBJ1-1	CASSYNTGYTEAFF
TRBV10-2	TRBJ1-5	CASSDPAANQPQHF
TRBV29-1	TRBJ2-1	CSVEPSGSADEQFF
TRBV28	TRBJ1-5	CASSLGQGHNQPQHF
TRBV5-4	TRBJ2-1	CASSPGTSGPKSSYNEQFF
TRBV12-3/TRBV12-4	TRBJ1-2	CASTPTLNYGYTF
TRBV7-2	TRBJ1-5	CASSLGIPPNQPQHF
TRBV2	TRBJ2-7	CASSTGTGGKYF
TRBV20-1	TRBJ2-5	CSVGKTQYF
TRBV27	TRBJ1-1	CASSLRGMNTEAFF
TRBV5-6	TRBJ1-2	CASSLVSYGYTF
TRBV7-3	TRBJ2-3	CASSLSQGSADTQYF
TRBV19	TRBJ2-5	CASSGQGAETQYF
TRBV6-5	TRBJ1-5	CASTQDRVNQPQHF
TRBV28	TRBJ2-3	CASRGTSGGTDTQYF
TRBV5-3	TRBJ2-5	CARSLTSGGLPYQETQYF